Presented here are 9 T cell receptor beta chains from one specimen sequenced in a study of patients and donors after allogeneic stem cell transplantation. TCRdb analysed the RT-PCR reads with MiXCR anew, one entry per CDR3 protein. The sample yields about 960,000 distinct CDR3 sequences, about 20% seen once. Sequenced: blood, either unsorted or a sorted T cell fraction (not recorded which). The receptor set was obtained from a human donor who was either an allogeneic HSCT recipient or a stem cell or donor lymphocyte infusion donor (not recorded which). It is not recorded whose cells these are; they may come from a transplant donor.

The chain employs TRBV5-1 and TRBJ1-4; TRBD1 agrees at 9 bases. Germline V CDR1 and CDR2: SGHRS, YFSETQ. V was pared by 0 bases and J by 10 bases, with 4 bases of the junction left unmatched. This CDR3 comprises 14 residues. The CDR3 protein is CASSLGDRVGKLFF. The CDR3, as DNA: TGCGCCAGCAGCTTGGGGGACAGGGTTGGAAAACTGTTTTTT.

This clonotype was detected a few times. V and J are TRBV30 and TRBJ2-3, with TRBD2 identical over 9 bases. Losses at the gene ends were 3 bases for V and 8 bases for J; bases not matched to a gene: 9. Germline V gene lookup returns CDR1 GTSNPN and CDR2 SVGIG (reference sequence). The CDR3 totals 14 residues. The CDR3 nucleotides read TGTGCCTGGAGGTTAGCGGGGGCCACCGTTACGCAGTATTTT. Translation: CAWRLAGATVTQYF.

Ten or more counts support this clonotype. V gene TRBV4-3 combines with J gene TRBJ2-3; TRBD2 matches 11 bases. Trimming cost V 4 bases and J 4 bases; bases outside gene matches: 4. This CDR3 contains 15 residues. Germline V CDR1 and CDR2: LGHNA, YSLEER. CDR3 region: CASSRVAGGPDTQYF. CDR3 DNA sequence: TGCGCCAGCAGCCGGGTAGCGGGGGGGCCAGATACGCAGTATTTT.

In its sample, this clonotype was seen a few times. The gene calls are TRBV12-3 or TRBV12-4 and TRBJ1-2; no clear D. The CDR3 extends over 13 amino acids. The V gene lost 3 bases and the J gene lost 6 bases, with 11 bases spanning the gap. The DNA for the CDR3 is TGTGCCAGCAGTTTGGTCCCGCGCCATGGCTACACCTTC. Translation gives CASSLVPRHGYTF.

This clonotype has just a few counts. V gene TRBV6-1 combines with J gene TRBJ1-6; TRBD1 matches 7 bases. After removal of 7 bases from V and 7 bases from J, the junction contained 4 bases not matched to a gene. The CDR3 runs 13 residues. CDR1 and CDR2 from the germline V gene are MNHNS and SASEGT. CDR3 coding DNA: TGTGCCAGCAAGACAGGGCGGAATTCACCCCTCCACTTT. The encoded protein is CASKTGRNSPLHF.

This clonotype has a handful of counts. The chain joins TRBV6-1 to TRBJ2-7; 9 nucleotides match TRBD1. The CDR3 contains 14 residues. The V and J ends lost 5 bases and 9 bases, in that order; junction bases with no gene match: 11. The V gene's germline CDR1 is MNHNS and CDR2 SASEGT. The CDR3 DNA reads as TGTGCCAGCAGTCCTCCGGGACAGGGTGTCAGGCAGTACTTC. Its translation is CASSPPGQGVRQYF.

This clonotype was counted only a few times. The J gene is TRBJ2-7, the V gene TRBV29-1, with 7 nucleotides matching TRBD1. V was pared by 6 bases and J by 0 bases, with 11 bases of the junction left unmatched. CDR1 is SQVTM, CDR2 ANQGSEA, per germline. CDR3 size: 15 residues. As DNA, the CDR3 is TGCAGCGTACAACTCCGGGACAGCCCCTCCTACGAGCAGTACTTC. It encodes CSVQLRDSPSYEQYF.

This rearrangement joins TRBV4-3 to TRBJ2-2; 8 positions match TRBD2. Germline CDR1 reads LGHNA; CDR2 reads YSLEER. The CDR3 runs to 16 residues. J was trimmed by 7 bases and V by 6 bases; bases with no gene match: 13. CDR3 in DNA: TGCGCCAGCAGTCACCTCCGGGGGGGCCTTGGCGGGGAGCTGTTTTTT. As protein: CASSHLRGGLGGELFF.

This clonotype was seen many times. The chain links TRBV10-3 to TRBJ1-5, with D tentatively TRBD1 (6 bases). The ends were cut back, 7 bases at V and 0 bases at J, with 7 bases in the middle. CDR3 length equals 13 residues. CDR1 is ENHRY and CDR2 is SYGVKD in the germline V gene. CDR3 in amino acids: CAIKGGSNQPQHF. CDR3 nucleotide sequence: TGTGCCATCAAGGGGGGTAGCAATCAGCCCCAGCATTTT.